This T cell receptor beta chain came from a study of blood T cell repertoires in COVID-19. For the study at large: The samples span acute and convalescent COVID-19 from the United States, Italy and Spain. T cells, B-cell-depleted T cells, or PBMCs provided the cDNA or gDNA that served as material.

Profiling relied on immunoSEQ multiplex PCR, and the TCRdb table lists in-frame clones only, not all of them. The top ten hold around 10% of the sample, which has 110,000 to 150,000 clones, more than 80% seen once. Germline values: CDR1 LGHDT, CDR2 YNNKEL (reference sequence). The CDR3 is 14 amino acids. Trimming cost V 2 bases and J 7 bases; bases outside gene matches: 8. This receptor was obtained from a woman of 80 years or more with acute or convalescent COVID-19. The sample consisted of peripheral blood. The genes are TRBV3-1 (or the pseudogene TRBV3-2) and TRBJ2-7; 7 bases agree with TRBD1. CDR3 sequence: CASSQPGPGGEQYF. CDR3 bases: TGTGCCAGCAGCCAACCTGGACCAGGGGGAGAGCAGTACTTC.